This TCR beta chain was profiled in a study of breast tumors, draining lymph nodes, adjacent tissues. Study conclusions and caveats: Tumor repertoires ranked between lymph nodes and nontumor tissue in diversity, with V and J gene preferences.

TCRdb re-called the multiplex PCR reads with MiXCR, one entry per CDR3 protein. The data contain approximately 22,000 distinct CDR3 sequences, about 60% of them singletons. The CDR3 extends over 15 amino acids. Germline loops: CDR1 SGHVS, CDR2 FNYEAQ. Unmatched junction bases numbered 3, after V lost 4 bases and J lost 1 base. By sample share, this clonotype is medium-sized (0.01 to 0.1%). Its antigen remains unidentified. Material for sequencing was breast tumor tissue. The chain joins TRBV7-6 to TRBJ2-2; TRBD2 agrees at 7 bases. The receptor's source is a female donor with breast cancer. Some clones in this sample may be carry-over from other donors' samples. The DNA for the CDR3 is TGTGCCAGCAGCTCACTAGCGCAGAACACCGGGGAGCTGTTTTTT. It codes for CASSSLAQNTGELFF.